This entry describes one T cell receptor (beta chain). Its specific antigen is unknown. Base qualities are not recorded, but no much larger clone differs from it by a single base. The donors were healthy, HIV-negative adults with no recently reported acute infections or vaccinations. Only Caucasian adults living in Nashville, Tennessee, USA were represented among the donors. CD4+ T cells were enriched by magnetic negative selection, after which naive cells were positively selected on CD45RA and the negative fraction was taken as the memory subset. Blood was collected by leukapheresis, and PBMCs were isolated by Ficoll-Histopaque density gradient centrifugation and then cryopreserved in liquid nitrogen vapor phase. Purity and quantity of every magnetically sorted T cell population were checked by analytical flow cytometry. Genomic DNA was isolated from every sorted fraction and measured by UV absorbance on a Nanodrop 2000c.

Using the deep immunoSEQ assay, multiplex PCR amplified TCR CDR3 regions from genomic DNA. Extracted genomic DNA from each cell subset was distributed evenly across all wells of several immunoSEQ 96-well plates, and each plate was treated as a replicate. Each replicate PCR for sorted subsets received about 200 ng genomic DNA, equal to roughly 29,000 T cell genomes. The purified libraries were quantified using a Qubit 3.0 fluorometer, sized with a Bioanalyzer 2100, and then quantified again using the KAPA Library Quantification kit. A separate single-read 150-cycle Illumina NextSeq 550 flow cell was used to sequence each immunoSEQ 96-well plate. Concerning the study's data processing: Because only junctional sequences without quality scores were contained in the immunoSEQ output, filtering matching that applied to full-length reads could not be performed. Sequences were annotated with PyIR, a Python wrapper for IgBLAST v1.9, using IMGT germline references to assign V/J genes and CDR3. Any read was removed if the V/J assignment was weak (E-value above 1e-6), the CDR3 was missing, or the read contained stop codons, out-of-frame junctions, or ambiguous translated residues. A V3J clonotype was defined by an identical inferred V gene, J gene, and CDR3 amino acid sequence. To compute the percentage overlap between repertoires, the number of shared unique clonotypes was divided by the size of the smaller repertoire. RTK rarefaction, the Chao1 estimator, and Recon v2.1 estimates of unobserved clonotypes were used to assess repertoire richness. Generation probabilities for all TCRbeta clonotypes obtained by the gDNA method from a few donors were computed using OLGA. Drawn from immuneACCESS, this table holds only the in-frame rearrangements with V and J called that TCRdb kept. Clones are partly lost; checked studies trace under half to an unresolved V gene and leave the rest unexplained. Clone size and V and J calls were adopted from that table, with D and trimming inferred from the DNA. Within this sample are under 650,000 clones, with 95% to 97% of them counted one time only. The ten largest account for 0.06% of the sample.

The data were obtained in a study of shared clonotypes between healthy human individuals (dated by TCRdb to 2020 to 2021). For the study in its entirety: The cohort comprised a couple of women and three men aged 18 to 49 years. For each donor, CD4 naive and CD4 memory were each run on three plates, CD8 naive on two plates, and CD8 memory on one plate. Blood TCR repertoires of a handful of healthy adults were deeply sequenced to estimate repertoire size and the extent of clonotype sharing between individuals. To increase sequencing depth and limit assay-specific biases, TCR repertoire library preparation and sequencing were carried out by different laboratories using diverse techniques. Between about 0.94 and 10 billion PBMCs per donor were obtained by leukapheresis. The research as a whole found: Because the study included a small number of donors, the genetic and exposure-history diversity represented was limited. Larger estimated clonotype richness was generally found for naive subsets than for memory subsets. Sharing across a few donors was observed for around 5% of naive CD4, under 4% of naive CD8, 2% to 2.5% of memory CD4, and roughly 0.43% of memory CD8 clonotypes. Only blood was sampled, and tissue TCR repertoires likely differ from those in blood. Clonotypes shared by all four sorted-subset donors showed higher generation probabilities than non-shared clonotypes. Based on pairwise subsampling, the degree of clonotype sharing among donors was expected to be affected by sequencing depth. Incomplete sequencing was indicated by rarefaction of sorted-subset datasets, despite the large sequencing depth.

From the cysteine through the phenylalanine, the CDR3 covers 16 amino acids. The only DNA kept is the CDR3, 48 bases in frame from the first base. The germline V gene yields SGHRS for CDR1 and YFSETQ for CDR2. V has 4 bases trimmed and J has 2 bases trimmed; junction bases matching no gene number 5. Sequenced sample: naive CD4+ T cells sorted from blood. The sample's cell subset or site, from its label and the paper: CD45RA+ positively selected. This sequence uses TRBV5-1 and TRBJ2-1, and 11 junctional nucleotides match TRBD2. This sequence originates from a woman aged 25 to 39 in good health. CDR3 reads: CASSRTSGRTYNEQFF. The DNA sequence follows: TGCGCCAGCAGCCGTACTAGCGGGAGAACCTACAATGAGCAGTTCTTC.